This T cell receptor beta chain was recovered during a study of T cells after yellow fever vaccination. Study-wide results and caveats: Re-detected after boosting: most primary clones, about 96% of CD4 and about 85% of CD8. When the response was secondary, it was weaker but reached its peak faster, day 5 versus 15. Clonotypes found in both CD4 and CD8 compartments made up a small share.

By 5'RACE template switching, TCR cDNA was produced, with a universal primer site and UMIs added in the process. TCRdb ran MiXCR on the 5' RACE reads and lists one entry per CDR3 protein. The sample yields about 260,000 distinct CDR3 sequences, about 5.2% seen once. There are a few counts of this clonotype. No antigen is known for it. CDR1 ENHRY and CDR2 SYGVKD come from the germline V gene. The CDR3 length is 19 residues. Trimming took 0 bases from V and 0 from J, leaving 18 bases between them. V gene TRBV10-3 combines with J gene TRBJ1-5; D remains ambiguous. Sequences were derived from CD4+ T cells sorted from PBMCs, sampled on the day of the yellow fever booster vaccination. This TCR came from a man aged 18 to 29 who received the YFV17D yellow fever vaccine. The CDR3 is CAISESNRVGPYSNQPQHF. The CDR3 DNA reads as TGTGCCATCAGTGAGTCGAATCGCGTCGGCCCCTATAGCAATCAGCCCCAGCATTTT.